This T cell receptor beta chain is from a study of blood T cell repertoires in COVID-19 (dated by TCRdb to about 2020). Regarding the complete study: Collaborator samples came from the United States, Italy and Spain and covered acute and convalescent phases of COVID-19. The material from the prospective study consisted of cDNA or gDNA derived from T cells, B-cell-depleted T cells, or PBMCs. Deeply sampled blood TCRbeta repertoires from subjects exposed to, actively infected with, or recovered from COVID-19 were included in the dataset. A freely available public database, intended as a resource for researchers studying the immune response to SARS-CoV-2, is where the repertoires were released. Samples were obtained from the ongoing ImmuneRACE study (first 160 participants) and from 1,254 subjects provided by 6 global collaborators. The sample metadata nearly always contained a de-identified subject ID, COVID-19 status, age in years and sex. Where available, HLA class I and class II types were obtained from metadata supplied by the sample provider rather than from assay-based typing.

Broader findings and caveats from the paper: How much clinical and demographic metadata was included differed by source and by participant, and the metadata was provided uncurated.

TCRbeta CDR3 regions were amplified from genomic DNA using the immunoSEQ Assay, a bias-controlled multiplex PCR. The study's own analysis went as follows. Within the assay, amplification of reference gene primers was used to estimate how many nucleated cells each sample contained. Sequence reads were collapsed and filtered to measure the absolute abundance of every unique TCRbeta CDR3 rearrangement. For each sample, productive Simpson clonality was calculated as the square root of Simpson's diversity index over productive rearrangements. TCRdb carries this immuneACCESS record with in-frame sequences only. Its versions omit some clonotypes, under half of them owing to an unresolved V gene in the studies checked, with the rest unexplained. D and trimming come from the DNA, and the V and J calls and clone size come from that table. Recorded for this sample are some 190,000 clones; 82% of them occurred a single time. Jointly, the top ten make up about 7.8% of the sample.

Notes on this clone: Its antigen target is currently unknown. Base qualities are not recorded, but no much larger clone differs from it by a single base.

At one collaborating source in Seattle, patients were enrolled during active infection and were followed longitudinally through the course of disease. The collaborating institutions used their own protocols to collect whole blood in K2EDTA tubes. For TCRbeta analysis, collaborator samples were shipped as frozen whole blood, as isolated PBMCs, or as DNA extracted from either sample type. V gives up 0 bases and J gives up 1 base, and the segment between their germline ends measures 4 bases. Sequences SGHRS (CDR1) and YFSETQ (CDR2) are obtained from the germline V gene. The CDR3 runs 13 amino acids, cysteine and phenylalanine included. This entry keeps only the CDR3 DNA: 39 bases, framed from base 1.

The sample consisted of peripheral blood. The chain is made from TRBV5-1 and TRBJ1-1, with the D gene too uncertain to name. This TCR was recovered from a woman aged 55-70 years with COVID-19, enrolled during active disease. The nucleotide sequence reads as follows: TGCGCCAGCAGCTTGGACTCGAACACTGAAGCTTTCTTT. Translated, it gives CASSLDSNTEAFF. Where the CDR3 stops, the reference TRBV5-1 and TRBJ1-1 genes take over; the full variable domain is KAGVTQTPRYLIKTRGQQVTLSCSPISGHRSVSWYQQTPGQGLQFLFEYFSETQRNKGNFPGRFSGRQFSNSRSEMNVSTLELGDSALYLCASSLDSNTEAFFGQGTRLTVV.